This TCR beta chain was found in a study of beta chain features in type 1 diabetes (dated by TCRdb to 2017 to 2018). Describing the broader study: Patients and healthy donors did not differ in mean age, gender distribution, total cell number or subset yield. A total of 107,917,701 sorted cells were examined across all samples, and a strong correlation was observed between cell number per subset and RNA yield. In the study, recently diagnosed type 1 diabetes patients and matched healthy donors were compared on the TCRB repertoires of their sorted circulating CD4+ T cell subsets. Whereas all 28 donors provided naive and central memory subsets, regulatory and stem cell-like memory subsets were isolated from just 8 patients and roughly eight healthy donors.

Concerning this clone: Its antigen is not yet known. Base qualities are not recorded, but no much larger clone differs from it by a single base.

What the authors observed across the whole study: At VDJ recombination sites, type 1 diabetes patients had fewer insertions and more deleted nucleotides, which implies abnormalities in thymic rearrangement. Naive, central memory and regulatory TCRB repertoires appeared more similar among patients than among healthy donors. Because cDNA rather than genomic DNA was sequenced, highly expressing activated cells could have been over-represented, although no difference in activation and CD3 levels was found between groups. Because small numbers of individuals were included in the HLA sub-analyses, any influence of HLA type on TCRB rearrangement was left unresolved. In all four CD4+ subsets, TCRB CDR3 length was moderately but significantly shorter in type 1 diabetes patients. Shorter templates might be favored by PCR, yet because patient and control samples were amplified and corrected together, any such skew would affect both groups equally.

From each donor, a single peripheral blood sample of approximately 110 mL on average was drawn into heparinised tubes. Using a panel that included CD45RO, CCR7, CD25, CD127, CD95 and CD27, naive, central memory, regulatory and stem cell-like memory CD4+ T cells were sorted on a BD FACSAria II. A purity above 95% was achieved for all sorted populations. PBMCs were isolated right away by Lymphoprep density gradient centrifugation and were stained directly, without culture. So that batch effects would be minimized, each experiment stained and sorted samples in pairs, pairing one healthy donor with one patient. The germline V gene encodes CDR1 SQVTM and CDR2 ANQGSEA. The junction shows trimming of 5 bases on V and 2 bases on J, and the gene matches do not reach 16 bases of it. From the cysteine up to the phenylalanine, the CDR3 has a length of 18 residues. The entry retains the CDR3 DNA only, 54 bases that are in frame from base 1.

All of the isolated RNA was reverse transcribed with the High Capacity cDNA Reverse Transcription Kit, so expressed TCRB transcripts were sequenced. Deep immunoSEQ sequencing was performed on naive, central memory and regulatory T cell samples, with an average of approximately 4 million total reads per sample. After sorted cells were lysed in RLT buffer, RNA was extracted with DNase-treated RNeasy Micro or Mini kits, with the choice depending on cell number. Each cell subset was processed on its own to prevent cross-contamination, while patient and healthy donor samples were processed together. TCRB sequences were amplified from cDNA with the immunoSEQ multiplex PCR, producing 87-bp fragments spanning the CDR3 region. The amplicons were sequenced using the Illumina HiSeq platform. Processing in the source paper ran as follows. PCR bias was computationally corrected using synthetic template baselines, reads within Hamming distance 2 were collapsed, and singletons that could not be merged were discarded. By aligning reads against IMGT, V, D and J genes, CDR3 length, and insertions or deletions at six rearrangement sites were assigned. Clonotype counts were normalized to sorted cell number within each subset before computing true diversity and Gini coefficients with the tcR R package. The overlap coefficient, calculated on TCRB nucleotide sequences, was used to measure repertoire sharing. Out-of-frame TCRB sequences from naive cells were analyzed as a proxy for the pre-selection repertoire. The source is immuneACCESS, and TCRdb retained only in-frame sequences with V and J called. Part of the clones is not carried over; for the studies checked, unresolved V genes explain less than half of this, and the remainder is unexplained. V and J calls and clone size are copied from that table; D and trimming were computed from the DNA. The sample table shows roughly 340,000 clones, and about 14% are seen once. The biggest ten clones account for over 0.014% of the sample.

The chain was built from TRBV29-1 and TRBJ2-1; 9 middle bases align to TRBD2. This receptor was identified in a woman in her late teens or twenties with type 1 diabetes. The sample comprised naive CD4+ T cells from blood. Explained via the paper, the cell subset or site label denotes: true naive CD4+ T cells. The bases are TGCAGCGTTAAGACGGGAAGCGTTAGCGGGAGTCCCTACAATGAGCAGTTCTTC. This encodes CSVKTGSVSGSPYNEQFF.